This record concerns one TCR beta chain sequence. Its antigen is unidentified. The treatment denotes: oral pan-JAK inhibitor, 5-10 mg twice daily. cDNA prepared by RNA extraction and subsequent reverse transcription served as the template for sequencing. This table comes from immunoSEQ multiplex PCR, and its TCRdb copy is limited to in-frame clones, with some not included. The sample has 150,000 to 200,000 clones, around 64% seen once; the top ten hold roughly 1.3%. Trimming removed 4 bases from V and 2 bases from J, with 11 bases in between. The length of the CDR3 is 14 residues. Germline V gives CDR1 SSHAT, CDR2 FNYEAQ (reference sequence). The source of the sample is a study of CD8+ T cells in alopecia areata. About the study: Treated patients were scored for severity by percent of scalp affected. Study results and caveats: In scalp and blood during tofacitinib, many expanded lesional clones persisted.

V is TRBV7-7 and J is TRBJ2-5; the D call may be TRBD1 or TRBD2 (5 bases each). The clonotype comes from a human donor with alopecia areata. Sample: CD4+ T cells sorted from blood, taken between weeks 47 and 50, from a patient treated with tofacitinib. The CDR3 nucleotides are TGTGCCAGCAGCTATCCGGGGCGTCAAGAGACCCAGTACTTC. Translating gives CASSYPGRQETQYF. The variable domain in full, completed from reference TRBV7-7 and TRBJ2-5, reads GAGVSQSPRYKVTKRGQDVTLRCDPISSHATLYWYQQALGQGPEFLTYFNYEAQPDKSGLPSDRFSAERPEGSISTLTIQRTEQRDSAMYRCASSYPGRQETQYFGPGTRLLVL.